Sequencing of this T cell receptor (beta chain) was carried out in a study of memory CD4+ T cells and cytomegalovirus serostatus. The method was immunoSEQ multiplex PCR; TCRdb's version includes in-frame clones alone and lacks a portion of them. Of about 59,000 clones in the sample, around three quarters are singletons; the top ten hold around 0.51%. The CDR3 runs to 14 residues. Germline CDR1 is SGDLS and CDR2 is YYNGEE. The V end lost 4 bases, the J end lost 8 bases, and 18 bases lay between the germline ends. The sort gate was single viable CD3+CD4+CD8-CD45RO+ cells for memory CD4+ T cells. Material: memory CD4+ T cells from blood. This sequence originates from an adult in good health and CMV-seronegative. Some clones in this sample may be carry-over from other donors' samples. This sequence joins TRBV9 and TRBJ1-1; maybe TRBD1 (5 bases). CDR3 sequence (DNA): TGTGCCAGCAGCACCGGGACCGTCTATACCGAAGCTTTCTTT. Amino acids: CASSTGTVYTEAFF.